The clone carrying this TCR beta chain turned up a few times. Antigen unknown. The data were obtained in a study of T cell repertoires in cytomegalovirus infection. For the study at large: It can be stated that public TCR beta signatures indicated CMV infection as well as a matching HLA type.

This CDR3 region has 15 residues. The J segment lost 4 bases and the V segment lost 7 bases, leaving 9 bases of the junction unmatched. Germline V gene data show CDR1 as SGHVS and CDR2 as FNYEAQ. TCRdb reanalysed the reads using MiXCR and keeps one entry per CDR3 protein. The sample carries 650,000 to 900,000 distinct CDR3 sequences, about 27% recorded once. Study results and limitations: HLA-C-restricted CMV-specific TCR beta clonotypes were dominant in the ex vivo response. People with CMV and the relevant HLA were identified by cumulative public TCR beta family frequency.

The material was cultured CD8+ T cells from PBMCs, obtained from culture after CMV antigen stimulation. The origin of this receptor is a human donor in good health (CMV status not recorded). Some clones in this sample may be carry-over from other donors' samples. The rearrangement joins TRBV7-6 to TRBJ2-1; the match to TRBD2 covers 8 bases. DNA for the CDR3: TGTGCCAGCACCCTCTATAGCGGGGCTTACAATGAGCAGTTCTTC. The encoded protein is CASTLYSGAYNEQFF.